What follows is one T cell receptor (beta chain) and its context. The antigen is undetermined. The data were taken from a study of shared clonotypes between healthy human individuals. Study overall: Donor ages ranged 18 to 49 years: two women, a few men. Study-wide results and caveats: Clonotypes that were shared across a few donors made up around 5.5% of naive CD4 clonotypes.

V lost 5 bases, J lost 6 bases, and 22 bases lay in between. The CDR3 runs 16 residues. Germline V CDR1 and CDR2: MNHEY, SMNVEV (reference sequence). The method was immunoSEQ multiplex PCR; TCRdb's version includes in-frame clones alone and lacks a portion of them. This table holds 2 million to 2.5 million clones, roughly 91% found once. Naive CD8 cells lacked CD45RO, underwent positive selection for CCR7 and left out terminally differentiated effector memory CD45RA+ cells. The rearrangement links TRBV27 to TRBJ1-2; no definite D call. This receptor was taken from a man between 18 and 35 years old in good health. Some clones in this sample may be carry-over from other donors' samples. Material for sequencing was naive CD8+ T cells from PBMCs. The CDR3 DNA reads TGTGCCAGCAGTCCTGATGGAGTGCGCTTTGAGGATGGCTACACCTTC. Translating gives CASSPDGVRFEDGYTF.